Included here is one T cell receptor (beta chain) sequence, with context. This clone was seen once. Its specific antigen is unknown. Nothing much larger sits one base from this clone, and base qualities are not available. The immunoSEQ Assay, a bias-controlled multiplex PCR, was used to amplify TCRbeta CDR3 regions from genomic DNA. The original methods were these. The number of nucleated cells in each sample was estimated from the amplification of reference gene primers within the assay. To quantify the absolute abundance of each unique TCRbeta CDR3 rearrangement, sequence reads were collapsed and filtered. Productive Simpson clonality was computed per sample as the square root of Simpson's diversity index over productive rearrangements. This is the immuneACCESS table as TCRdb keeps it, with only in-frame sequences that have V and J called. A part of the clones is gone; compared with another copy, unresolved V genes explain less than half, and the rest is unexplained. Clone size and the V and J calls come from that table; the DNA yielded D and trimming. This sample has 50,000 to 65,000 clones in its table, and over 60% of those were observed once. Clones ranked in the top ten supply around 4.4% of the sample.

The data were taken from a study of blood T cell repertoires in COVID-19 (dated by TCRdb to 2018 to 2020). With respect to the entire study: The collaborator samples originated in the United States, Italy and Spain and spanned the acute and convalescent phases of COVID-19. Nearly every sample came with metadata listing a de-identified subject ID, COVID-19 status, age in years and sex. The repertoires were made available in a free public database intended to serve as a resource for research on the immune response to SARS-CoV-2. The samples were drawn from two sources: the first 160 participants of the ongoing ImmuneRACE study, and fewer than 1,500 subjects contributed by 6 global collaborators. Where HLA class I and class II types were available, the types were taken from metadata supplied by the sample provider, not from assay-based typing. Subjects who had been exposed to COVID-19, were actively infected with it, or had recovered from it provided the deeply sampled blood TCRbeta repertoires that made up the dataset. The prospective study material was composed of cDNA or gDNA derived from T cells, B-cell-depleted T cells, or PBMCs.

At the junction V is shortened by 3 bases and J by 7 bases, with 10 bases in between. The CDR3 covers 13 residues, taking in both the cysteine and the phenylalanine. Only the CDR3 region is kept as DNA, spanning 39 bases read in frame from base 1. In Seattle, one collaborating source enrolled patients while the infection was active and tracked those patients longitudinally over the course of disease. The collaborating institutions used their own protocols to collect whole blood in K2EDTA tubes. For TCRbeta analysis, collaborators shipped samples as frozen whole blood, isolated PBMCs, or DNA extracted from either of those sample types. What the research found in general, with its limitations: The quantity of clinical and demographic metadata differed by source and by participant and was supplied without curation.

The sequence joins TRBV12-3 or TRBV12-4 to TRBJ1-5; the D gene identity is not certain. The sample comprised peripheral blood. The receptor was derived from a woman in her 70s with COVID-19, enrolled during active disease. The nucleotide sequence reads as follows: TGTGCCAGCAGTTTTGGGCCATCCCAGCCCCAGCATTTT. Translated, this is CASSFGPSQPQHF.